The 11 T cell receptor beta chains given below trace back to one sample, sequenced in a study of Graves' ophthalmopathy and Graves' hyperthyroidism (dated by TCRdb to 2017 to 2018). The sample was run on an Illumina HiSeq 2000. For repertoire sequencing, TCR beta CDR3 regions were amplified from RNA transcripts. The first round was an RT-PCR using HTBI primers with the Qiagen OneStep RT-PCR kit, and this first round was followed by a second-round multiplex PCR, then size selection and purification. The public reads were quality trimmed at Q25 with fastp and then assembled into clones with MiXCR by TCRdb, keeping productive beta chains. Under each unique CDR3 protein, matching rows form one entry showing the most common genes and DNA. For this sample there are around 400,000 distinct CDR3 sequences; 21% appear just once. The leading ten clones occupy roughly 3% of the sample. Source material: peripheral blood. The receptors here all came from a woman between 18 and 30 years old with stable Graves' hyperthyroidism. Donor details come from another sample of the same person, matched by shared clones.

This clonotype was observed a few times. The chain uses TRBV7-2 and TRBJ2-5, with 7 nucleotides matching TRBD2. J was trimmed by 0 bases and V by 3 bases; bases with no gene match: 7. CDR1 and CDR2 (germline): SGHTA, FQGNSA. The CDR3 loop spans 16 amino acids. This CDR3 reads CASSFKAGRNQETQYF. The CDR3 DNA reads TGTGCCAGCAGCTTTAAGGCCGGGAGGAACCAAGAGACCCAGTACTTC.

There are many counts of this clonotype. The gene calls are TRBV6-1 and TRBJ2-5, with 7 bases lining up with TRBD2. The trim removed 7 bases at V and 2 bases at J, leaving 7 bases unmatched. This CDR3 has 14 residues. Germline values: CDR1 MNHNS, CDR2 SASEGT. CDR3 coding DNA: TGTGCCAGCACTAAGAGGGGAGGGCAAGAGACCCAGTACTTC. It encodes CASTKRGGQETQYF.

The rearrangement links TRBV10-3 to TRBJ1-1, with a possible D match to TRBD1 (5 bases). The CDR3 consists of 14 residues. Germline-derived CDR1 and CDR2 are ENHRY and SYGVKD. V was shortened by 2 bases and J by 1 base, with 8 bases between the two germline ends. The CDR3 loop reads CAISERGTNTEAFF. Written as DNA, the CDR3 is TGTGCCATCAGTGAGCGAGGGACGAACACTGAAGCTTTCTTT.

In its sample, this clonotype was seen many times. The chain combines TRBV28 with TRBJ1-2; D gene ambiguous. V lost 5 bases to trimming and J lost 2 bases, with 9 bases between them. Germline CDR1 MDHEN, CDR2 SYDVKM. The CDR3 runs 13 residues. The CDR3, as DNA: TGTGCCAGCAGTGCCGGTGGGAACTATGGCTACACCTTC. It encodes CASSAGGNYGYTF.

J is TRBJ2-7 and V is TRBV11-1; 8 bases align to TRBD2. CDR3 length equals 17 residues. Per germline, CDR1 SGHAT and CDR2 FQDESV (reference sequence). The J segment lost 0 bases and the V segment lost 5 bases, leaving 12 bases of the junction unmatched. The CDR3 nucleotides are TGTGCCAGCAGCCCCCAAGCGGGAGTAGCCCCCTCCTACGAGCAGTACTTC. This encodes CASSPQAGVAPSYEQYF.

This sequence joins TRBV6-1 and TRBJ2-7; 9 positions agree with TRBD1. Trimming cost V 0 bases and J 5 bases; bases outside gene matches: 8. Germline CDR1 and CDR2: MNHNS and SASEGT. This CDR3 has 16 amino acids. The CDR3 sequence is CASSEAPGQGLHEQYF. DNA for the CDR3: TGTGCCAGCAGTGAAGCGCCGGGACAGGGCCTCCACGAGCAGTACTTC.

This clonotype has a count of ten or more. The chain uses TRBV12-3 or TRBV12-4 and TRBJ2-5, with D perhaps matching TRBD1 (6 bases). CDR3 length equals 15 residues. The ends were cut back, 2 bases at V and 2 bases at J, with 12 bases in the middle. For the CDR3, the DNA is TGTGCCAGCAGTTTAAACAGGGTCACACAAGAGACCCAGTACTTC. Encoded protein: CASSLNRVTQETQYF.

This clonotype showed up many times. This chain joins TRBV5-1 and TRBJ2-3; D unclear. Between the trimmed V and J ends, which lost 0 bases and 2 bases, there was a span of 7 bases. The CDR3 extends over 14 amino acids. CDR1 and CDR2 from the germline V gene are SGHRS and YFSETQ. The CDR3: CASSLATPTDTQYF. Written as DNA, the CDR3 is TGCGCCAGCAGCTTGGCGACACCCACAGATACGCAGTATTTT.

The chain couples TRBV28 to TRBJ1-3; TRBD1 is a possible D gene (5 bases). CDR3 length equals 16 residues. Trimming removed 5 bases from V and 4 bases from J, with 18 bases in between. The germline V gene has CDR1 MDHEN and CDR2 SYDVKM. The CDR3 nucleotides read TGTGCCAGCAGTACGATGGGACTGGATGTCGGAAACACCATATATTTT. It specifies CASSTMGLDVGNTIYF.

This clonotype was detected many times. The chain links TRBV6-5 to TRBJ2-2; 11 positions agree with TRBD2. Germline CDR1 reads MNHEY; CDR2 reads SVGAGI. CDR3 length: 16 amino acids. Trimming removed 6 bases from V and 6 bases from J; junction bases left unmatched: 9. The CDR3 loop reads CASRGNSGRAPGELFF. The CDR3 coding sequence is TGTGCCAGCAGGGGGAATAGCGGGAGGGCCCCCGGGGAGCTGTTTTTT.

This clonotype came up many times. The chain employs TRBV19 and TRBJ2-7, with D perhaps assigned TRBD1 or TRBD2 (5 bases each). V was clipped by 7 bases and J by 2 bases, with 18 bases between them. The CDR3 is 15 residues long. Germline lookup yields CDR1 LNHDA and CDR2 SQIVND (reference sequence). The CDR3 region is CASTAGTGDPYEQYF. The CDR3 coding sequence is TGTGCCAGTACGGCAGGGACCGGCGACCCCTACGAGCAGTACTTC.